The next 8 T cell receptor beta chains were all read from a single sample in a study of cytomegalovirus exposure and HLA in healthy donors. The PCR used 60 Vbeta and 13 Jbeta primers. Some clones are missing from TCRdb's copy, which holds only in-frame ones; the method was immunoSEQ multiplex PCR. The sample has around 140,000 clones, 82% seen once. Sequencing used PBMCs. These receptors originate from a male donor in good health and CMV-seronegative.

The J gene is TRBJ2-3, the V gene TRBV5-1; D is undetermined. Deletions cut 0 bases from V and 11 bases from J, with 13 bases between. The CDR3 has 13 residues. Germline CDR1 SGHRS, CDR2 YFSETQ. The CDR3 spells CASSLDLDAWQYF. The DNA for the CDR3 is TGCGCCAGCAGCTTGGACTTAGATGCATGGCAGTATTTT.

CDR3 nucleotides: TGTGCCAGCAGCTTTAGCGGGGGACGCACAGATACGCAGTATTTT. Amino acids: CASSFSGGRTDTQYF. The chain combines TRBV7-9 with TRBJ2-3; 9 positions agree with TRBD2. V shed 3 bases, J shed 1 base, and the junction held 2 bases outside the gene matches. The germline CDR1 and CDR2 sequences are SEHNR and FQNEAQ (reference sequence). This CDR3 contains 15 residues.

This sequence joins TRBV7-6 and TRBJ1-5; D not certain. Between the trimmed V and J ends, which lost 1 base and 4 bases, there was a span of 8 bases. This CDR3 comprises 14 residues. Germline CDR1 and CDR2: SGHVS and FNYEAQ. In DNA form, the CDR3 reads TGTGCCAGCAGCTTAGGGACGGGAAATCAGCCCCAGCATTTT. It specifies CASSLGTGNQPQHF.

This clone was found a few times. The rearrangement joins TRBV4-3 to TRBJ2-1, with D maybe TRBD2 (6 bases). The V end was cut by 4 bases, the J end by 5 bases, with 15 bases between. CDR3 length: 15 residues. The germline V gene encodes CDR1 LGHNA and CDR2 YSLEER. This CDR3 is CASSPSGLRNNEQFF. As DNA, the CDR3 is TGCGCCAGCAGCCCATCGGGACTCCGAAACAATGAGCAGTTCTTC.

The chain links TRBV19 to TRBJ2-7; 9 bases are shared with TRBD1. V dropped 6 bases and J dropped 5; count of bases not matched to a gene: 8. This CDR3 is 14 amino acids long. Germline-derived CDR1 and CDR2 are LNHDA and SQIVND (reference sequence). Here the CDR3 DNA reads TGTGCCAGTAGCTCCGGGACAGGGTACCACGAGCAGTACTTC. It is translated as CASSSGTGYHEQYF. The full variable domain, rest sourced from reference TRBV19 and TRBJ2-7, is DGGITQSPKYLFRKEGQNVTLSCEQNLNHDAMYWYRQDPGQGLRLIYYSQIVNDFQKGDIAEGYSVSREKKESFPLTVTSAQKNPTAFYLCASSSGTGYHEQYFGPGTRLTVT.

The chain couples TRBV25-1 to TRBJ2-1; TRBD2 matches at 8 bases. The CDR3 covers 14 residues. The J segment lost 3 bases and the V segment lost 5 bases, leaving 3 bases of the junction unmatched. Germline CDR1 reads MGHDK; CDR2 reads SYGVNS. Here the CDR3 DNA reads TGTGCCAGCAGTCGAGCGGGAGTCTACAATGAGCAGTTCTTC. It translates to CASSRAGVYNEQFF.

Ten or more counts support this clone. The chain links TRBV6-5 to TRBJ1-5; D call uncertain. Trimming removed 0 bases at V and 4 bases at J, with 4 bases between. CDR1 is MNHEY and CDR2 is SVGAGI in the germline V gene. This CDR3 is built from 13 residues. CDR3 nucleotide sequence: TGTGCCAGCAGTTACTCCCCTAATCAGCCCCAGCATTTT. Protein sequence: CASSYSPNQPQHF.

V usage is TRBV5-4 and J usage is TRBJ2-7, with a tentative D call TRBD2 (5 bases). Looked up from germline, CDR1 is SGHNT and CDR2 is YYREEE (reference sequence). This CDR3 spans 12 amino acids. Trimming stripped 4 bases from V and 7 bases from J, with 12 bases between. CDR3 bases: TGTGCCAGCAGCCTAGCAGTGGGGGAGCAGTACTTC. Translating it yields CASSLAVGEQYF.